These T cell receptor beta chains were read from a single sample in a study of T cell repertoires in cytomegalovirus infection. Antigens for these TCRs are unknown. TCRdb re-analysed the reads in MiXCR, keeping a single row per CDR3 protein. The table includes 300,000 to 400,000 distinct CDR3 sequences, 25% detected once. The sample in question was cultured PBMCs, obtained from culture after CMV antigen stimulation. These receptors all come from a human donor in good health (CMV status not recorded). Some clones in this sample may be carry-over from other donors' samples. CDR3s include the opening cysteine and the closing phenylalanine or tryptophan. D genes are given only for firm matches. Size tells how often a clone was seen (once, few, many) or the class of an expanded clone, and some rows leave it out.

CDR3: CAIRLGQGNNSPLHF
DNA: TGTGCCATCAGATTGGGACAGGGAAATAATTCACCCCTCCACTTT
J: TRBJ1-6
size: .
D: TRBD1
V: TRBV10-3

CDR3: CASSYRISSNQPQHF
DNA: TGTGCCAGCAGTTACCGGATTTCTAGCAATCAGCCCCAGCATTTT
J: TRBJ1-5
size: few
D: .
V: TRBV6-2/TRBV6-3

CDR3: CASSLGRQSTTNEKLFF
DNA: TGTGCCAGCAGCTTAGGCCGGCAATCCACAACTAATGAAAAACTGTTTTTT
J: TRBJ1-4
size: .
D: .
V: TRBV11-2

CDR3: CASRKTQTGTGGLEAFF
DNA: TGTGCCAGTAGGAAAACGCAAACCGGGACAGGGGGGCTTGAAGCTTTCTTT
J: TRBJ1-1
size: once
D: TRBD1
V: TRBV19

CDR3: CASSPPGRGQKEKLFF
DNA: TGTGCCAGCAGTCCCCCCGGTAGGGGGCAGAAAGAAAAACTGTTTTTT
J: TRBJ1-4
size: .
D: TRBD1
V: TRBV28

CDR3: CASSLGANGLNTEAFF
DNA: TGTGCCAGCAGTTTAGGGGCAAACGGCCTGAACACTGAAGCTTTCTTT
J: TRBJ1-1
size: few
D: .
V: TRBV6-6

CDR3: CASSTQLAGGRDIQYF
DNA: TGTGCCAGCAGCACCCAACTAGCGGGAGGGCGAGACATTCAGTACTTC
J: TRBJ2-4
size: many
D: TRBD2
V: TRBV7-9

CDR3: CASSSGTGREQYF
DNA: TGTGCCAGCAGCAGCGGGACAGGGAGAGAGCAGTACTTC
J: TRBJ2-7
size: .
D: TRBD1
V: TRBV12-3/TRBV12-4

CDR3: CASSSGQLGSALETQYF
DNA: TGTGCCAGCAGTTCTGGACAGTTAGGCTCCGCTCTTGAGACCCAGTACTTC
J: TRBJ2-5
size: few
D: .
V: TRBV12-3/TRBV12-4

CDR3: CASSLAGEPPETQYF
DNA: TGTGCCAGCAGCTTAGCGGGAGAGCCCCCGGAGACCCAGTACTTC
J: TRBJ2-5
size: many
D: .
V: TRBV7-2

CDR3: CATSREPTNEKLFF
DNA: TGTGCCACCAGCCGGGAACCAACTAATGAAAAACTGTTTTTT
J: TRBJ1-4
size: .
D: .
V: TRBV15